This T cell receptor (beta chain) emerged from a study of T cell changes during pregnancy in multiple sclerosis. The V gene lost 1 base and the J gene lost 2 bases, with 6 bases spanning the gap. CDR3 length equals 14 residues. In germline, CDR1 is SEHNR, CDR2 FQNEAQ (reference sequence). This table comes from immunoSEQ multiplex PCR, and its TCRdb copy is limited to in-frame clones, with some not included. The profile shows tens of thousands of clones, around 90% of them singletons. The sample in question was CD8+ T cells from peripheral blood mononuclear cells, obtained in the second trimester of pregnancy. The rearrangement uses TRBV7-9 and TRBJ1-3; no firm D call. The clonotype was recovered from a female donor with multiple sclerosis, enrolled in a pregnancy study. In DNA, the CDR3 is TGTGCCAGCAGCTTAGAATTAGCTGGAAACACCATATATTTT. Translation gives CASSLELAGNTIYF.